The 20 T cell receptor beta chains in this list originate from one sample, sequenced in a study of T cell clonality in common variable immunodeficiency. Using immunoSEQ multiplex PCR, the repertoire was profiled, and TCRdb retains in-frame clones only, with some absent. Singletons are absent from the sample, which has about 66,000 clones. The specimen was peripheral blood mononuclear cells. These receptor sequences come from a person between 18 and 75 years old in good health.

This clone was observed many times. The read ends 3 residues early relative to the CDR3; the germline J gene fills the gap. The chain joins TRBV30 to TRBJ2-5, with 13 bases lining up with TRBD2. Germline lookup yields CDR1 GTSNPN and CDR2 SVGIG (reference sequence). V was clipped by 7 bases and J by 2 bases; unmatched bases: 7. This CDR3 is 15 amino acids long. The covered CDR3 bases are TGTGCCTTGGGACTAGCGGGAAGACCGCAAGAGACC. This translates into CALGLAGRPQET. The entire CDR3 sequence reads CALGLAGRPQETQYF. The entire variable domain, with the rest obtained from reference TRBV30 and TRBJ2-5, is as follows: SQTIHQWPATLVQPVGSPLSLECTVEGTSNPNLYWYRQAAGRGLQLLFYSVGIGQISSEVPQNLSASRPQDRQFILSSKKLLLSDSGFYLCALGLAGRPQETQYFGPGTRLLVL.

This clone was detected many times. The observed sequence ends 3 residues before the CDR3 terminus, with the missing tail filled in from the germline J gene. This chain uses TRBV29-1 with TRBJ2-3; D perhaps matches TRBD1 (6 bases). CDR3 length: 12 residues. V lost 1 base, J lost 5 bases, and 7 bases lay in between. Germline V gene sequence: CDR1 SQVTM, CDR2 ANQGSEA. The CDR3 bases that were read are TGCAGCGTTGAAGGGACAGTAGATACG. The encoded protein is CSVEGTVDT. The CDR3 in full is CSVEGTVDTQYF.

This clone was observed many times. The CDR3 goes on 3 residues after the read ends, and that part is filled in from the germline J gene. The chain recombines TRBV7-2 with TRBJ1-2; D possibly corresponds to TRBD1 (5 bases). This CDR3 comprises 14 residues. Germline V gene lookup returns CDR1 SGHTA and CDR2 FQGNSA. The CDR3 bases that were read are TGTGCCAGCAGCCCGGGCGGGGGAGGGCAGGGC. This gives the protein CASSPGGGGQG. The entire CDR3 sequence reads CASSPGGGGQGYTF.

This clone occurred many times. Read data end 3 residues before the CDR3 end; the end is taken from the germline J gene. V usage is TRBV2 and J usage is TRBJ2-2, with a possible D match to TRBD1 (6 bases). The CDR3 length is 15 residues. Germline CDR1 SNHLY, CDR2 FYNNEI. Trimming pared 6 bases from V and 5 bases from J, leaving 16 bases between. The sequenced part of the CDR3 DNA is TGTGCCAGCAGCCAAAGGGGGTTATCAACCGGGGAG. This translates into CASSQRGLSTGE. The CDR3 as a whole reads CASSQRGLSTGELFF.

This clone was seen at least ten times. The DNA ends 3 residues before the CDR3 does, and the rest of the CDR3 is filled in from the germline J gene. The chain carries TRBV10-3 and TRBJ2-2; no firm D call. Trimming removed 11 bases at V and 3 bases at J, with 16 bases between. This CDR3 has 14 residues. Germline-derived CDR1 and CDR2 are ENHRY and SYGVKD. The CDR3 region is CASRSSGDTGELFF. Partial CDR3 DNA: TGTGCCTCGAGGTCCTCAGGCGACACCGGGGAG.

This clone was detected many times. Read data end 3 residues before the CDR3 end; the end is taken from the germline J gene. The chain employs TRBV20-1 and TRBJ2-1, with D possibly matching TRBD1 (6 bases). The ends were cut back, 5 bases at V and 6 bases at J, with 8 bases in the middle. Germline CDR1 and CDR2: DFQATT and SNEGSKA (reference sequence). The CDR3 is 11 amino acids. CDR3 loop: CSAGTPNEQFF. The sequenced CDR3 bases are TGCAGTGCTGGGACACCCAATGAG.

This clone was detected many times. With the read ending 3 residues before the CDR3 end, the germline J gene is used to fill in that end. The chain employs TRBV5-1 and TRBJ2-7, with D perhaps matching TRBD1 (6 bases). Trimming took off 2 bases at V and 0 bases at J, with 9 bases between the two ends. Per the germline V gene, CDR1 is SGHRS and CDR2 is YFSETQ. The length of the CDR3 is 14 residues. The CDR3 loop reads CASSFTGNSYEQYF. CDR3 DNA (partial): TGCGCCAGCAGCTTTACAGGGAACTCCTACGAG. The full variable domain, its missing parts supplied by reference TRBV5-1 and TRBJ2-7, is KAGVTQTPRYLIKTRGQQVTLSCSPISGHRSVSWYQQTPGQGLQFLFEYFSETQRNKGNFPGRFSGRQFSNSRSEMNVSTLELGDSALYLCASSFTGNSYEQYFGPGTRLTVT.

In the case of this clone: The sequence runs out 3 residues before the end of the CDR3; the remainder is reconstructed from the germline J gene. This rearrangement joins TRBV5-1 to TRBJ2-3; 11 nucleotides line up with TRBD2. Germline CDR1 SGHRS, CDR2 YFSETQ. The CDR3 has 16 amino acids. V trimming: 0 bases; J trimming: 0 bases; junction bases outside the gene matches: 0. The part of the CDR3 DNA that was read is TGCGCCAGCAGCTTGGGGACTAGCGGGAGCACAGATACG. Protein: CASSLGTSGSTDT. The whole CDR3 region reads CASSLGTSGSTDTQYF.

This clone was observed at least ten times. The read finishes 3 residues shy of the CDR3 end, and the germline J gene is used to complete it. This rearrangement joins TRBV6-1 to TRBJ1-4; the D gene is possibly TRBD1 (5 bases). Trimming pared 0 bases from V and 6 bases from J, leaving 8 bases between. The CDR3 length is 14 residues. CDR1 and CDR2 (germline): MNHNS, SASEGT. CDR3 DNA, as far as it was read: TGTGCCAGCAGTGAAGCCCTGACAGATGAAAAA. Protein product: CASSEALTDEK. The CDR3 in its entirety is CASSEALTDEKLFF.

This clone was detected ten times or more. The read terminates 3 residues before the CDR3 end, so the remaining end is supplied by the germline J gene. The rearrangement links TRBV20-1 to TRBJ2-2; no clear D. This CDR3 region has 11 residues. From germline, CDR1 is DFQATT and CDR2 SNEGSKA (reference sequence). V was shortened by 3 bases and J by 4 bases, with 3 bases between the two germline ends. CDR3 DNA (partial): TGCAGTGCTAGCAGCACCGGGGAG. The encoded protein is CSASSTGE. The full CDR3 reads CSASSTGELFF.

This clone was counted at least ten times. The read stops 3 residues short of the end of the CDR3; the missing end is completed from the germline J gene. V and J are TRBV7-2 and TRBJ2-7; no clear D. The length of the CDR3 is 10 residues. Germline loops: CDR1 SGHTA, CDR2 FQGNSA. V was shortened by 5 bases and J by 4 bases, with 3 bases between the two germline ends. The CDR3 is CASSLYEQYF. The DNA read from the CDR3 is TGTGCCAGCAGCCTTTACGAG. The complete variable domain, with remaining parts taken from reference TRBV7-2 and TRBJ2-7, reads GAGVSQSPSNKVTEKGKDVELRCDPISGHTALYWYRQSLGQGLEFLIYFQGNSAPDKSGLPSDRFSAERTGGSVSTLTIQRTQQEDSAVYLCASSLYEQYFGPGTRLTVT.

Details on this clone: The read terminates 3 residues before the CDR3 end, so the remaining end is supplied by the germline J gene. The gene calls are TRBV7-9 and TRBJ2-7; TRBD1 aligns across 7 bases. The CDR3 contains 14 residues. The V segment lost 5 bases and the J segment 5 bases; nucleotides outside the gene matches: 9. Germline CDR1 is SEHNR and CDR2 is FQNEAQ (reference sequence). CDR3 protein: CASSLPGTANEQYF. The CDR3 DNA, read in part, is TGTGCCAGCAGCCTACCCGGGACAGCCAACGAG. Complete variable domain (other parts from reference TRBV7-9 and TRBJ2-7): DTGVSQNPRHKITKRGQNVTFRCDPISEHNRLYWYRQTLGQGPEFLTYFQNEAQLEKSRLLSDRFSAERPKGSFSTLEIQRTEQGDSAMYLCASSLPGTANEQYFGPGTRLTVT.

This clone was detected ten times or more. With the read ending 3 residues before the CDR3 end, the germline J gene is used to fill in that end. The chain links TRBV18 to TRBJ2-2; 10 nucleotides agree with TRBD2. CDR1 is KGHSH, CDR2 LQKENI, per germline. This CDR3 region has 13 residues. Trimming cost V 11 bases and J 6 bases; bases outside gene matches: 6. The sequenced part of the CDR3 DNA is TGTGCCGGCACTAGCGGGGCCGCCGGGGAG. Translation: CAGTSGAAGE. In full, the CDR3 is CAGTSGAAGELFF.

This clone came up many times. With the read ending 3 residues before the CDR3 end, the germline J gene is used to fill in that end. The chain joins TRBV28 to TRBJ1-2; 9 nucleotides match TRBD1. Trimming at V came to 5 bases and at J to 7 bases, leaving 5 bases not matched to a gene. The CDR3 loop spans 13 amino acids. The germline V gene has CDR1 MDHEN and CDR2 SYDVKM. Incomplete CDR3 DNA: TGTGCCAGCAGTCCGGGACAGGGTGGTGGC. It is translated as CASSPGQGGG. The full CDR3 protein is CASSPGQGGGYTF.

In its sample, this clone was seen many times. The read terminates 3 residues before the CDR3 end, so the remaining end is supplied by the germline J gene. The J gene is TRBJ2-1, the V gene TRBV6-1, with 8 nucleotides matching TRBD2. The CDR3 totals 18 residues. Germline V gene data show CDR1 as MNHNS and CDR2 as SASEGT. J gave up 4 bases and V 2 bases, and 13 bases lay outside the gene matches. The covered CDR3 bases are TGTGCCAGCAGTGAACTAGCGGGTGGGGCCCCTGGTTACAATGAG. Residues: CASSELAGGAPGYNE. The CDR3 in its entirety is CASSELAGGAPGYNEQFF.

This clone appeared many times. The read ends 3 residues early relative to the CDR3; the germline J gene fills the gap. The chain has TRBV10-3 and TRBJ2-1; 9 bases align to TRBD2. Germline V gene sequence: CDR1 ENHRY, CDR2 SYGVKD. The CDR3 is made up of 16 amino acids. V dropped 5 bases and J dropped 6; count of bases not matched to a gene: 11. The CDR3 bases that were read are TGTGCCATCAGTAATAGCGGGAGTACCCCCCCCAATGAG. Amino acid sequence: CAISNSGSTPPNE. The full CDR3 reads CAISNSGSTPPNEQFF.

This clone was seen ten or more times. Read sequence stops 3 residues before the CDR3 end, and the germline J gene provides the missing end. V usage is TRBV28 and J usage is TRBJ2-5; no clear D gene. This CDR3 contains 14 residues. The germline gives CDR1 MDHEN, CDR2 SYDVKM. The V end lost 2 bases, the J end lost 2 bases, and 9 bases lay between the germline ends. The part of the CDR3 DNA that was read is TGTGCCAGCAGTTTAATCCGGTTTCAAGAGACC. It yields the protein CASSLIRFQET. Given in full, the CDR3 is CASSLIRFQETQYF.

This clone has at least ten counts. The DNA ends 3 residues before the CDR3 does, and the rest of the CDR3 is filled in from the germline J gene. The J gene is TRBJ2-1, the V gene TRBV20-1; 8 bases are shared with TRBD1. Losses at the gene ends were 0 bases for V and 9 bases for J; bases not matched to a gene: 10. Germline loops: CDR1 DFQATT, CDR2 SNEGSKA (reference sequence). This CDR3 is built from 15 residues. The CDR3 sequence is CSAREPTVRGREQFF. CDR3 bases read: TGCAGTGCTAGAGAGCCTACGGTCAGGGGGCGTGAG.

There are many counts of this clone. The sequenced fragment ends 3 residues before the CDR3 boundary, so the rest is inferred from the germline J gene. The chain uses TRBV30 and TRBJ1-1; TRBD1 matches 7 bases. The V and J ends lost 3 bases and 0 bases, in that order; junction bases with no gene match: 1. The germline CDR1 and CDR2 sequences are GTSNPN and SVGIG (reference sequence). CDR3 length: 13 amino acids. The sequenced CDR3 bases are TGTGCCTGGAGGACAGGGATGAACACTGAA. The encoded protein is CAWRTGMNTE. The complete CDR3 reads CAWRTGMNTEAFF.

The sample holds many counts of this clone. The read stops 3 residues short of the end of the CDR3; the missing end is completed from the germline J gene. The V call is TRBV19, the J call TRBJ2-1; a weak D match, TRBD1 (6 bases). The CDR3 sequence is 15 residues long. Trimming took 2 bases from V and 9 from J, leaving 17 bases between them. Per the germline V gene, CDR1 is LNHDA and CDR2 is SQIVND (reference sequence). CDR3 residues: CASSILRTVRGEQFF. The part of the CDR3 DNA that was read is TGTGCCAGTAGTATACTACGGACAGTAAGAGGTGAG.